This TCR beta chain appears in the sequencing data of a study of early T cells in non-severe SARS-CoV-2 infection. Overall study: Bulk RNA taken from unsorted whole blood was sequenced, leaving chains unpaired.

Individual cDNA molecules carried attached unique molecular identifiers. Each CDR3 protein gets one entry after TCRdb re-called the 5' RACE reads with MiXCR. The sample has some 51,000 distinct CDR3 sequences, under 15% seen once; the top ten hold about 9.1%. The CDR3 consists of 16 residues. In germline, CDR1 is SEHNR, CDR2 FQNEAQ (reference sequence). The germline V and J ends were trimmed by 5 bases and 1 base, with 17 bases remaining between them. The TCR sequence derives from an adult who was a healthcare worker with PCR-confirmed SARS-CoV-2 infection or an uninfected control (not recorded which). The J gene is TRBJ1-1, the V gene TRBV7-9; weak D call: TRBD1 (5 bases). Material: whole blood, obtained at baseline. The CDR3 region has the DNA TGTGCCAGCAGCCCCCAGGATGTGGGGCGGAACACTGAAGCTTTCTTT. Its protein product is CASSPQDVGRNTEAFF.